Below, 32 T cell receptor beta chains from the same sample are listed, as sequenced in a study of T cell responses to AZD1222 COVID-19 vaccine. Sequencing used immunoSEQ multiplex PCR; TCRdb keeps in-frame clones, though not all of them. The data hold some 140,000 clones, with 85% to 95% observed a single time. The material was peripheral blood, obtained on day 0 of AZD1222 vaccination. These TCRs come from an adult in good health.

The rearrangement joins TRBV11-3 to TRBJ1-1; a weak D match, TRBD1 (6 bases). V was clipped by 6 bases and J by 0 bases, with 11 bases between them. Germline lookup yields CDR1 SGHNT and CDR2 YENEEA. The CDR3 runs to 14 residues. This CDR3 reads CASRPPGVNTEAFF. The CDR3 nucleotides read TGTGCCAGCAGGCCCCCAGGGGTGAACACTGAAGCTTTCTTT.

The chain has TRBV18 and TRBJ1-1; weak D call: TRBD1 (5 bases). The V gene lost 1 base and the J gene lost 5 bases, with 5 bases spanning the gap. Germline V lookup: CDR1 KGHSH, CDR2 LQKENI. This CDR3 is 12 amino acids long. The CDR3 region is CASSPQGTEAFF. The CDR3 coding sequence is TGTGCCAGCTCACCACAGGGGACTGAAGCTTTCTTT.

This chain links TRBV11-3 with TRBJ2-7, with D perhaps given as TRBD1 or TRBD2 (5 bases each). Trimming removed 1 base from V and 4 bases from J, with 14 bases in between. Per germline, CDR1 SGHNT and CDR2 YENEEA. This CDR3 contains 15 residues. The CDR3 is CASSLGGPKAYEQYF. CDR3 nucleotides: TGTGCCAGCAGCTTAGGGGGACCAAAGGCATACGAGCAGTACTTC.

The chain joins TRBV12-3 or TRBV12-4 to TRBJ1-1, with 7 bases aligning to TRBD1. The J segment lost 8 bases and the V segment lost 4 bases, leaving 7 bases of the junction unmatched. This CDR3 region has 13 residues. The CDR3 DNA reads TGTGCCAGCAGTTCCGGACAGGCGCGAGAAGCTTTCTTT. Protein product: CASSSGQAREAFF.

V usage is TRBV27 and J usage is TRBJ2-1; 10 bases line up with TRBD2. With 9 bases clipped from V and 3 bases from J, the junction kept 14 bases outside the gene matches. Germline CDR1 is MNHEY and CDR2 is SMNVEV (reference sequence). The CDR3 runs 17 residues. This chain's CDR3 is CASSARRSGGVYNEQFF. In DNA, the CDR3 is TGTGCCAGTAGCGCTCGAAGGAGCGGGGGGGTCTACAATGAGCAGTTCTTC.

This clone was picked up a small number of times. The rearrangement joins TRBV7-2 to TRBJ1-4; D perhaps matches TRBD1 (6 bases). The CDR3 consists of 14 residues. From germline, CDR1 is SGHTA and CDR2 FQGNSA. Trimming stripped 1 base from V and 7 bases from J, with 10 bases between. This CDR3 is CASSLGNRVEKLFF. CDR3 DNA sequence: TGTGCCAGCAGCTTAGGGAACAGGGTTGAAAAACTGTTTTTT.

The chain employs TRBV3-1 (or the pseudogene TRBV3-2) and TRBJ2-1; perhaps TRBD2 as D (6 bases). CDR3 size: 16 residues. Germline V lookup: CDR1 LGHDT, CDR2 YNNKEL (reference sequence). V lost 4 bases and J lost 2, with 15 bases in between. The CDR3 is CASSPSTSRTYNEQFF. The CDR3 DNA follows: TGTGCCAGCAGCCCTTCCACTAGCCGTACCTACAATGAGCAGTTCTTC.

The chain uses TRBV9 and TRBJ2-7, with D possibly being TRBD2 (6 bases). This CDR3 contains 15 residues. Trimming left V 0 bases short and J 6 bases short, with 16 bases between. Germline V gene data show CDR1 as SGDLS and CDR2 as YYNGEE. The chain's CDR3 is CASSVASGGEIEQYF. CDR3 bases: TGTGCCAGCAGCGTAGCCTCCGGCGGGGAAATCGAGCAGTACTTC.

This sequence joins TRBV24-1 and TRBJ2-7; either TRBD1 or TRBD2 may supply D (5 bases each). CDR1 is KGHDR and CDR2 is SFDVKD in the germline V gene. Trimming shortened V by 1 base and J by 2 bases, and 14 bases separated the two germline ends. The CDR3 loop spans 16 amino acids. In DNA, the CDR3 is TGTGCCACCAGTGATTTATGGGACCCCTTGGCCTACGAGCAGTACTTC. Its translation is CATSDLWDPLAYEQYF.

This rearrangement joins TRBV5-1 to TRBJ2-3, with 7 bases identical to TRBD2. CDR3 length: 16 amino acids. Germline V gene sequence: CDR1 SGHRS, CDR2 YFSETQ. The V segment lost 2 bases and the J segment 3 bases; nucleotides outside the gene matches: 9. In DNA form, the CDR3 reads TGCGCCAGCAGCTTCCGACTGACAGCGGGGACAGATACGCAGTATTTT. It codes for CASSFRLTAGTDTQYF.

The CDR3 here is CASSFQGRETQYF. CDR3 nucleotides: TGTGCCAGCAGTTTTCAGGGGCGTGAGACCCAGTACTTC. This chain uses TRBV12-3 or TRBV12-4 with TRBJ2-5; perhaps TRBD1 as D (6 bases). The CDR3 contains 13 residues. V was clipped by 3 bases and J by 5 bases, with 10 bases between them.

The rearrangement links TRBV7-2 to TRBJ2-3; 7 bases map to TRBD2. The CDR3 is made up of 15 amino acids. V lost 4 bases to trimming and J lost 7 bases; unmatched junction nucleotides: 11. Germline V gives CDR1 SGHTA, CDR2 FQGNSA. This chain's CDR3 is CASSSERGGYNTQYF. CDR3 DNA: TGTGCCAGCAGCTCAGAGCGGGGCGGGTATAATACGCAGTATTTT.

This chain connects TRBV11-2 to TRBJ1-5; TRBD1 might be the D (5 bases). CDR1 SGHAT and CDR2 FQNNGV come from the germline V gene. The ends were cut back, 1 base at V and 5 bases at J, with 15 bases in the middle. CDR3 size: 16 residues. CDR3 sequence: CASSLGGLKPDQPQHF. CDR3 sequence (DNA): TGTGCCAGCAGCTTAGGGGGCCTAAAACCAGATCAGCCCCAGCATTTT.

The CDR3 nucleotides are TGTGCCAGTAGTATAGGCTCCGATATGTATTTT. It encodes CASSIGSDMYF. The chain combines TRBV19 with TRBJ2-3; D is unresolved. This CDR3 contains 11 residues. V was shortened by 1 base and J by 14 bases, with 10 bases between the two germline ends. CDR1 LNHDA and CDR2 SQIVND come from the germline V gene (reference sequence).

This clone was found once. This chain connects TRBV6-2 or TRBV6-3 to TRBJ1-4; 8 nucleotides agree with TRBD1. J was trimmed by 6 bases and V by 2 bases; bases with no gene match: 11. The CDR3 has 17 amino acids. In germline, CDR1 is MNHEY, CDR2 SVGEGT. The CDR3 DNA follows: TGTGCCAGCAGTTACGATCGGGCAGGGGGCGTCTATGAAAAACTGTTTTTT. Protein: CASSYDRAGGVYEKLFF.

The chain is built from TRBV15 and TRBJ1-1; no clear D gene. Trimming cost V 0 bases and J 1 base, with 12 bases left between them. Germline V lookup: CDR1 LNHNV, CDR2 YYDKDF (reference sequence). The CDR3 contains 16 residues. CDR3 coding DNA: TGTGCCACCAGCAGAGATCTACCCGAGGGGAACACTGAAGCTTTCTTT. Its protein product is CATSRDLPEGNTEAFF.

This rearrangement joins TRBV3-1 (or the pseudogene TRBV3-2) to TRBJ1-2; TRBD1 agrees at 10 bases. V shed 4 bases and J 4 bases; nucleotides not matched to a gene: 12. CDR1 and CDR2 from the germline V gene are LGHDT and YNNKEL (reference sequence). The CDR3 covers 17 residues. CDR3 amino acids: CASSPRDRGAYGYGYTF. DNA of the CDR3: TGTGCCAGCAGCCCCCGGGACAGGGGCGCTTACGGCTATGGCTACACCTTC.

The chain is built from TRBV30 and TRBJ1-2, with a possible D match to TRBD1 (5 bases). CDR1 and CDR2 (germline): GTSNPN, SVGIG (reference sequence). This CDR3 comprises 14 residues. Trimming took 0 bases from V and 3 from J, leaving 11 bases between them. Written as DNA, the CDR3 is TGTGCCTGGAGTGTGGGGACGGCCTACTATGGCTACACCTTC. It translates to CAWSVGTAYYGYTF. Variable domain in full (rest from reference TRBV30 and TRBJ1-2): SQTIHQWPATLVQPVGSPLSLECTVEGTSNPNLYWYRQAAGRGLQLLFYSVGIGQISSEVPQNLSASRPQDRQFILSSKKLLLSDSGFYLCAWSVGTAYYGYTFGSGTRLTVV.

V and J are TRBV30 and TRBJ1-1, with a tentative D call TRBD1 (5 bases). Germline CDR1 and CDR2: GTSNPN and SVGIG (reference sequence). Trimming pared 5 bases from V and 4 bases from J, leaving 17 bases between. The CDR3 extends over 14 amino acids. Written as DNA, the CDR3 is TGTGCCTGGGGGGGTTTCTTTCTTGGCACTGAAGCTTTCTTT. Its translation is CAWGGFFLGTEAFF. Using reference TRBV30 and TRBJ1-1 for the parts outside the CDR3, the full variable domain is SQTIHQWPATLVQPVGSPLSLECTVEGTSNPNLYWYRQAAGRGLQLLFYSVGIGQISSEVPQNLSASRPQDRQFILSSKKLLLSDSGFYLCAWGGFFLGTEAFFGQGTRLTVV.

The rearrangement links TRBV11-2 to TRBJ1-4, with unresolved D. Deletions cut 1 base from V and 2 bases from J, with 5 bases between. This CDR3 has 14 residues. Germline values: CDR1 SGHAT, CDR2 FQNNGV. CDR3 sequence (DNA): TGTGCCAGCAGCTTAGGGCAGACTAATGAAAAACTGTTTTTT. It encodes CASSLGQTNEKLFF.

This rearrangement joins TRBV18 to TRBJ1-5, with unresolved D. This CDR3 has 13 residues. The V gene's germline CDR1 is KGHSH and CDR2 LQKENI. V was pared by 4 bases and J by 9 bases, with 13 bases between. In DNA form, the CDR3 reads TGTGCCAGCTCACTACGGGGAGGCGGGCCCCAGCATTTT. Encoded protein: CASSLRGGGPQHF. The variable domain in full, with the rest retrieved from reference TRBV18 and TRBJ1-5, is NAGVMQNPRHLVRRRGQEARLRCSPMKGHSHVYWYRQLPEEGLKFMVYLQKENIIDESGMPKERFSAEFPKEGPSILRIQQVVRGDSAAYFCASSLRGGGPQHFGDGTRLSIL.

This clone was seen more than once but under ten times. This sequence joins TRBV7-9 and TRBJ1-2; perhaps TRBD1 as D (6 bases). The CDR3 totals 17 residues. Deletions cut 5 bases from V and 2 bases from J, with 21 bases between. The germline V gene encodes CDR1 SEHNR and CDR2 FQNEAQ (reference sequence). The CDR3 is CASSNIPLDSSNYGYTF. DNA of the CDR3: TGTGCCAGCAGCAATATTCCCCTGGACAGTTCCAACTATGGCTACACCTTC.

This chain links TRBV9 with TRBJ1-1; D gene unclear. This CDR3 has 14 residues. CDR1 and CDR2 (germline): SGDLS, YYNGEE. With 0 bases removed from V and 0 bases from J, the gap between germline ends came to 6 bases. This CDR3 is CASSVAQMNTEAFF. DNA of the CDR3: TGTGCCAGCAGCGTAGCGCAGATGAACACTGAAGCTTTCTTT.

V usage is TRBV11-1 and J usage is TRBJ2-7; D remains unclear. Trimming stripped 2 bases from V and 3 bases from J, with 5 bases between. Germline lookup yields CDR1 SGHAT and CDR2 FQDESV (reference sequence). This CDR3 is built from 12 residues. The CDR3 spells CASSLMGYEQYF. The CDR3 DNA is TGTGCCAGCAGCTTAATGGGCTACGAGCAGTACTTC.

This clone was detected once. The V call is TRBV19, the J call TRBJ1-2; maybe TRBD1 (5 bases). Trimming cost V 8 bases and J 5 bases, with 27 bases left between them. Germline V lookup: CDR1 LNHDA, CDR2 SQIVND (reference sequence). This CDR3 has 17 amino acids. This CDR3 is CASDNWRGGPALYGYTF. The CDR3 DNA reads TGTGCCAGTGACAATTGGCGCGGGGGTCCAGCCCTGTATGGCTACACCTTC.

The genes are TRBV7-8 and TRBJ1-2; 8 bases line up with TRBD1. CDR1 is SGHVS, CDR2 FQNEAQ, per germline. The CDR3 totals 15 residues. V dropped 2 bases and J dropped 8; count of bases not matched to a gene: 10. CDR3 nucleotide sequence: TGTGCCAGCAGCTTACTCAGAACAGGGGGTGTCGGCTACACCTTC. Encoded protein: CASSLLRTGGVGYTF.

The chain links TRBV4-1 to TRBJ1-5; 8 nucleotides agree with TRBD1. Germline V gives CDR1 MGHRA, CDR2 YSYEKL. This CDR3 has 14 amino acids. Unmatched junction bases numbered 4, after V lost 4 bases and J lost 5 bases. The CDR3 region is CASSRTGGDQPQHF. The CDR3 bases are TGCGCCAGCAGCCGCACAGGGGGAGATCAGCCCCAGCATTTT.

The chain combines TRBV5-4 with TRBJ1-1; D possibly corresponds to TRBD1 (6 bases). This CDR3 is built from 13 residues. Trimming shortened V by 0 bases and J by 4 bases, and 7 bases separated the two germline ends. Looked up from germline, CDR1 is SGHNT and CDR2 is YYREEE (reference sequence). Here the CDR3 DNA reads TGTGCCAGCAGCTTGGAACAGGGCACTGAAGCTTTCTTT. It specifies CASSLEQGTEAFF.

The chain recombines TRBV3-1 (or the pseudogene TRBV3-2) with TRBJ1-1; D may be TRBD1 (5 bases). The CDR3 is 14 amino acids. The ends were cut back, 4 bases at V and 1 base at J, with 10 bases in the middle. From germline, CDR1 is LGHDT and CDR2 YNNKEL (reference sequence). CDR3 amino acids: CASSPRGENTEAFF. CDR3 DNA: TGTGCCAGCAGCCCCCGGGGGGAGAACACTGAAGCTTTCTTT.

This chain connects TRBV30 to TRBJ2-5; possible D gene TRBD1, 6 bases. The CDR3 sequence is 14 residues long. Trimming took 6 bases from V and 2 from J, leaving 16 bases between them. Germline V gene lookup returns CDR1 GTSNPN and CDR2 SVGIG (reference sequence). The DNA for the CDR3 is TGTGCCTGCCGAGGGAGAGACAGGCAAGAGACCCAGTACTTC. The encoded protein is CACRGRDRQETQYF. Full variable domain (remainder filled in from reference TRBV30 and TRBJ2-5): SQTIHQWPATLVQPVGSPLSLECTVEGTSNPNLYWYRQAAGRGLQLLFYSVGIGQISSEVPQNLSASRPQDRQFILSSKKLLLSDSGFYLCACRGRDRQETQYFGPGTRLLVL.

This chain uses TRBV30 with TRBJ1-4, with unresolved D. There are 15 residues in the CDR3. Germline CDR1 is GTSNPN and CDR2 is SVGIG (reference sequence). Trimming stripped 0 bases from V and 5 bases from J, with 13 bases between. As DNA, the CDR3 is TGTGCCTGGAGTGTACATCGGGTGGCCAATGAAAAACTGTTTTTT. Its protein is CAWSVHRVANEKLFF.

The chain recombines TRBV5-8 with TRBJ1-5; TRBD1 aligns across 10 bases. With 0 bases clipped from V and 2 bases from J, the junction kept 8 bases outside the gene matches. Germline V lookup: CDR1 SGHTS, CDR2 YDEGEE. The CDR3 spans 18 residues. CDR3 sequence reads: CASSLGRTGGRGNQPQHF. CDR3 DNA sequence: TGTGCCAGCAGCTTGGGGCGGACAGGGGGTCGGGGCAATCAGCCCCAGCATTTT.